The present TCR beta chain was sequenced within a study of cytomegalovirus exposure and HLA in healthy donors. A word on this clone: As yet, its antigen is unknown.

Study-wide results and caveats: There were some V segments, including TRBV6-2 and TRBV6-3, excluded as indistinguishable. Within a later analysis, the majority of CMV-associated TCR beta chains appeared HLA-restricted.

A multiplex PCR was run with 60 Vbeta primers and 13 Jbeta primers. Generated by immunoSEQ multiplex PCR, the TCRdb table keeps only in-frame clones and is missing some. The table shows under 150,000 clones, with over 65% occurring only once. The germline V gene encodes CDR1 SGHDT and CDR2 YYEEEE. V lost 0 bases to trimming and J lost 4 bases, with 7 bases between them. This CDR3 spans 13 amino acids. Sequenced sample: PBMCs. The J gene is TRBJ1-1, the V gene TRBV5-6; D is perhaps TRBD1 (5 bases). The clonotype originates from a woman aged 40 to 49 in good health and CMV-seropositive. The CDR3 region has the DNA TGTGCCAGCAGCTTGGGCGGGGGCACTGAAGCTTTCTTT. Its translation is CASSLGGGTEAFF.